One sample yielded the 20 T cell receptor beta chains listed below, sequenced in a study of CD8 T cell repertoires and HIV-1 epitope variants. Generated by immunoSEQ multiplex PCR, the TCRdb table keeps only in-frame clones and is missing some. The sample has 5,500 to 7,000 clones, 64% seen once. These receptors are not linked to any known antigen. The specimen sequenced was cultured CD8+ T cells derived from PBMCs. The receptors derive from a male donor with HIV.

The rearrangement uses TRBV7-3 and TRBJ2-3; TRBD2 matches at 11 bases. V trimming: 5 bases; J trimming: 6 bases; junction bases outside the gene matches: 7. CDR1 and CDR2 (germline): SGHTA, FQGTGA. This CDR3 spans 15 amino acids. Here the CDR3 reads CASSPSGGLLDTQYF. Written as DNA, the CDR3 is TGTGCCAGCAGCCCTAGCGGGGGGCTGCTGGATACGCAGTATTTT.

The chain is built from TRBV4-3 and TRBJ2-7; the D gene is possibly TRBD2 (7 bases). This CDR3 region has 17 residues. V lost 1 base and J 3 bases, leaving 19 bases between the germline ends. Looked up from germline, CDR1 is LGHNA and CDR2 is YSLEER. The CDR3 protein is CASSQGGAGAPFYEQYF. In DNA form, the CDR3 reads TGCGCCAGCAGCCAAGGGGGGGCGGGGGCCCCGTTCTACGAGCAGTACTTC.

The rearrangement uses TRBV28 and TRBJ2-3; D might be TRBD2 (6 bases). The germline V gene has CDR1 MDHEN and CDR2 SYDVKM. The CDR3 is 17 residues long. Between the trimmed V and J ends, which lost 6 bases and 2 bases, there was a span of 21 bases. In DNA form, the CDR3 reads TGTGCCAGCAGCTTGCCCACTAGCACGGGTTACACAGATACGCAGTATTTT. This encodes CASSLPTSTGYTDTQYF.

This chain joins TRBV6-6 and TRBJ1-1; D is unresolved. CDR1 and CDR2 (germline): MNHNY, SVGAGI (reference sequence). The CDR3 has 14 amino acids. V gave up 1 base and J gave up 0 bases, with 6 bases separating them. CDR3 sequence: CASSYLDMNTEAFF. Here the CDR3 DNA reads TGTGCCAGCAGTTACTTGGATATGAACACTGAAGCTTTCTTT.

The chain recombines TRBV28 with TRBJ1-2; D perhaps matches TRBD1 (5 bases). Germline values: CDR1 MDHEN, CDR2 SYDVKM. The CDR3 loop spans 14 amino acids. Deletions cut 3 bases from V and 4 bases from J, with 12 bases between. The CDR3 protein is CASSLGGAFYGYTF. CDR3 coding DNA: TGTGCCAGCAGTTTGGGAGGGGCGTTCTATGGCTACACCTTC.

This clone was found once. The V and J genes are TRBV5-6 and TRBJ2-1; D unclear. V dropped 0 bases and J dropped 3 bases, with 7 bases sitting between them. Germline assignment: CDR1 SGHDT and CDR2 YYEEEE. This CDR3 has 14 amino acids. The CDR3 nucleotides are TGTGCCAGCAGCTTGGAGCTCTTCTACAATGAGCAGTTCTTC. It codes for CASSLELFYNEQFF.

This clone rates as medium-sized. V usage is TRBV6-5 and J usage is TRBJ2-1; a weak D match, TRBD1 (6 bases). The CDR3 extends over 15 amino acids. The V gene lost 2 bases and the J gene lost 8 bases, with 16 bases spanning the gap. The germline gives CDR1 MNHEY, CDR2 SVGAGI. This chain's CDR3 is CASSYGGRGYDEQFF. Written as DNA, the CDR3 is TGTGCCAGCAGTTACGGGGGCAGGGGTTATGATGAGCAGTTCTTC.

This clone has only a few counts. The chain links TRBV7-3 to TRBJ1-2; 10 nucleotides match TRBD1. The CDR3 is 17 amino acids. Losses at the gene ends were 2 bases for V and 5 bases for J; bases not matched to a gene: 11. Germline V CDR1 and CDR2: SGHTA, FQGTGA. For the CDR3, the DNA is TGTGCCAGCAGCTTAGACAGGGGGCCTCCTTACTTATATGGCTACACCTTC. It translates to CASSLDRGPPYLYGYTF.

The chain employs TRBV6-8 and TRBJ2-7; 10 nucleotides align to TRBD2. After removal of 8 bases from V and 3 bases from J, the junction contained 16 bases not matched to a gene. The CDR3 is 17 amino acids. CDR1 is MNHGY, CDR2 SAAAGT, per germline. The CDR3 sequence is CASEGGFLAGDLYEQYF. The CDR3 DNA is TGTGCCAGCGAGGGGGGGTTCCTAGCGGGAGACCTCTACGAGCAGTACTTC.

The chain employs TRBV7-2 and TRBJ1-1; D gene uncertain. Trimming pared 0 bases from V and 4 bases from J, leaving 6 bases between. The CDR3 runs 13 residues. CDR1 and CDR2 from the germline V gene are SGHTA and FQGNSA. CDR3 region: CASSLAWATEAFF. CDR3 DNA sequence: TGTGCCAGCAGCTTAGCTTGGGCCACTGAAGCTTTCTTT. The full variable domain, with the rest looked up from reference TRBV7-2 and TRBJ1-1, is GAGVSQSPSNKVTEKGKDVELRCDPISGHTALYWYRQSLGQGLEFLIYFQGNSAPDKSGLPSDRFSAERTGGSVSTLTIQRTQQEDSAVYLCASSLAWATEAFFGQGTRLTVV.

This chain joins TRBV23-1 and TRBJ2-5; no definite D call. TRBV23-1 is an ORF for which the function is uncertain. The CDR3 length is 13 residues. The germline V and J ends were trimmed by 4 bases and 5 bases, with 11 bases remaining between them. CDR3 in amino acids: CASSPWLWETQYF. For the CDR3, the DNA is TGCGCCAGCAGTCCATGGTTATGGGAGACCCAGTACTTC.

This clone has only a few counts. The V gene is TRBV19, the J gene TRBJ2-1; maybe TRBD2 (5 bases). Per germline, CDR1 LNHDA and CDR2 SQIVND (reference sequence). V lost 6 bases, J lost 0 bases, and 9 bases lay in between. The CDR3 consists of 14 residues. The CDR3 reads CASREVPSYNEQFF. For the CDR3, the DNA is TGTGCCAGTAGGGAGGTTCCCTCCTACAATGAGCAGTTCTTC.

The chain recombines TRBV2 with TRBJ2-3, with 11 bases lining up with TRBD2. J gave up 3 bases and V 1 base, and 3 bases lay outside the gene matches. The CDR3 loop spans 16 amino acids. Germline V gene sequence: CDR1 SNHLY, CDR2 FYNNEI. CDR3 DNA sequence: TGTGCCAGCAGTGAAGTCCGACTAGCGGGGACAGATACGCAGTATTTT. Its translation is CASSEVRLAGTDTQYF.

The V call is TRBV27, the J call TRBJ2-2; 13 bases fit TRBD2. V lost 6 bases to trimming and J lost 5 bases; unmatched junction nucleotides: 21. Germline V gives CDR1 MNHEY, CDR2 SMNVEV (reference sequence). This CDR3 has 21 residues. In DNA, the CDR3 is TGTGCCAGCAGATCCACCACCACTAGCGGGGGGGCCTCTGGACTAACCGGGGAGCTGTTTTTT. Amino acid sequence: CASRSTTTSGGASGLTGELFF.

This chain uses TRBV7-9 with TRBJ2-1, with 7 bases identical to TRBD1. V shed 5 bases and J 9 bases; nucleotides not matched to a gene: 7. CDR3 length equals 13 residues. The V gene's germline CDR1 is SEHNR and CDR2 FQNEAQ (reference sequence). Here the CDR3 reads CASSLGQAPEQFF. CDR3 sequence (DNA): TGTGCCAGCAGCCTTGGACAGGCTCCTGAGCAGTTCTTC.

A few counts support this clone. V gene TRBV2 combines with J gene TRBJ2-3, with 10 positions matching TRBD2. V trimming: 3 bases; J trimming: 3 bases; junction bases outside the gene matches: 3. The germline V gene encodes CDR1 SNHLY and CDR2 FYNNEI. The CDR3 sequence is 15 residues long. The CDR3 region is CASSELAGETDTQYF. The CDR3 DNA reads as TGTGCCAGCAGTGAGCTAGCGGGGGAAACAGATACGCAGTATTTT.

The chain employs TRBV4-1 and TRBJ1-2; D call uncertain. Trimming shortened V by 1 base and J by 5 bases, and 8 bases separated the two germline ends. Germline assignment: CDR1 MGHRA and CDR2 YSYEKL. This CDR3 spans 13 amino acids. CDR3 bases: TGCGCCAGCAGCCAAGGAACGGTGTATGGCTACACCTTC. As protein: CASSQGTVYGYTF.

This clone was picked up a small number of times. The chain couples TRBV2 to TRBJ2-7, with 9 bases fitting TRBD1. Per the germline V gene, CDR1 is SNHLY and CDR2 is FYNNEI. Trimming removed 8 bases from V and 3 bases from J; junction bases left unmatched: 8. The CDR3 consists of 14 residues. The CDR3 DNA reads TGTGCCAGCGAGGGTCGGACAGGGGACTACGAGCAGTACTTC. Amino acids: CASEGRTGDYEQYF.

This sequence joins TRBV13 and TRBJ1-3; tentative D call: TRBD1 (5 bases). With 1 base removed from V and 2 bases from J, the gap between germline ends came to 9 bases. This CDR3 is built from 15 residues. The germline CDR1 and CDR2 sequences are PRHDT and FYEKMQ (reference sequence). The CDR3 protein is CASSLAGKAGNTIYF. CDR3 in DNA: TGTGCCAGCAGCTTAGCAGGGAAGGCTGGAAACACCATATATTTT. Using reference TRBV13 and TRBJ1-3 for the parts outside the CDR3, the full variable domain is AAGVIQSPRHLIKEKRETATLKCYPIPRHDTVYWYQQGPGQDPQFLISFYEKMQSDKGSIPDRFSAQQFSDYHSELNMSSLELGDSALYFCASSLAGKAGNTIYFGEGSWLTVV.

The genes are TRBV7-2 and TRBJ2-7, with 10 bases lining up with TRBD1. V dropped 0 bases and J dropped 4; count of bases not matched to a gene: 6. In germline, CDR1 is SGHTA, CDR2 FQGNSA. CDR3 length: 16 residues. This CDR3 is CASSLAGDRGSYEQYF. In nucleotides, the CDR3 is TGTGCCAGCAGCTTAGCTGGGGACAGGGGCTCGTACGAGCAGTACTTC.